This T cell receptor beta chain was sequenced during a study of cytomegalovirus exposure and HLA in healthy donors. Germline CDR1 LGHNA, CDR2 YSLEER. V gave up 4 bases and J gave up 4 bases, with 13 bases separating them. There are 15 residues in the CDR3. PCR involved 60 Vbeta and 13 Jbeta primers. Profiled with immunoSEQ multiplex PCR; TCRdb holds only in-frame clones, not every one. The table lists about 160,000 clones, about 85% of them singletons. This sequence joins TRBV4-3 and TRBJ1-4; a possible D gene is TRBD1 (5 bases). The sequenced material came from PBMCs. This clonotype was sampled from a male donor in good health and CMV-seropositive. CDR3 sequence: CASSPLETDNEKLFF. The CDR3 DNA reads as TGCGCCAGCAGCCCTCTTGAGACAGATAATGAAAAACTGTTTTTT.